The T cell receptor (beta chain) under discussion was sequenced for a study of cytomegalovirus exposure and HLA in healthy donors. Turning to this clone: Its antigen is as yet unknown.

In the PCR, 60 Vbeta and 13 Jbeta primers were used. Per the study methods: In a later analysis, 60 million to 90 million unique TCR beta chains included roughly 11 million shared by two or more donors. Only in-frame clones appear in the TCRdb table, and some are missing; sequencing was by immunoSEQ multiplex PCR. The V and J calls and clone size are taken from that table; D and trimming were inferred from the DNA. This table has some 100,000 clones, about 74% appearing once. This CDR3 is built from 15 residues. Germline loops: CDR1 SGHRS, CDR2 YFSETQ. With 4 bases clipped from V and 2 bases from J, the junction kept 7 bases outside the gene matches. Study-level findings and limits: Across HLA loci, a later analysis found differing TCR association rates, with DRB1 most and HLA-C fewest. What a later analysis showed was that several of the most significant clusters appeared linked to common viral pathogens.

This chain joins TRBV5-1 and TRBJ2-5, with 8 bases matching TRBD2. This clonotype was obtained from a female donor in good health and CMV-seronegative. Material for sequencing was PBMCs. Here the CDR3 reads CASSPGLVAQETQYF. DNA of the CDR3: TGCGCCAGCAGCCCGGGACTAGTGGCTCAAGAGACCCAGTACTTC.